These 19 T cell receptor beta chains originate from one sample sequenced in a study of identical twins. TCRdb itself ran the 5' RACE reads through MiXCR, one entry per CDR3 protein. This table holds 400,000 to 550,000 distinct CDR3 sequences, roughly a quarter found once. This sample was shared with a second study, whose subject was T cells expressing NK-cell markers.

Sequencing was done on a sample of CD4+ T cells sorted from blood. The receptor source for this set is a woman younger than 35 in good health.

J is TRBJ1-5 and V is TRBV5-1; D gene ambiguous. Germline V gene lookup returns CDR1 SGHRS and CDR2 YFSETQ. The CDR3 has 14 amino acids. V was clipped by 0 bases and J by 4 bases, with 8 bases between them. CDR3 amino acids: CASSLGPGNQPQHF. The CDR3 nucleotides are TGCGCCAGCAGCTTGGGTCCAGGTAATCAGCCCCAGCATTTT.

This clonotype has more than one count but fewer than ten. This sequence joins TRBV11-2 and TRBJ2-4; D ambiguous. This CDR3 has 13 amino acids. Trimming stripped 3 bases from V and 7 bases from J, with 10 bases between. Germline-derived CDR1 and CDR2 are SGHAT and FQNNGV. CDR3 protein: CASSFGRLNIQYF. CDR3 nucleotide sequence: TGTGCCAGCAGCTTTGGTAGACTGAACATTCAGTACTTC.

This sequence joins TRBV9 and TRBJ2-7; the match to TRBD2 covers 7 bases. CDR3 size: 16 residues. V lost 2 bases to trimming and J lost 0 bases; unmatched junction nucleotides: 8. Germline values: CDR1 SGDLS, CDR2 YYNGEE. Written as DNA, the CDR3 is TGTGCCAGCAGCGTGGGCGGCGGGAGAAGCTCCTACGAGCAGTACTTC. This sequence encodes CASSVGGGRSSYEQYF.

This rearrangement joins TRBV19 to TRBJ1-1, with D unresolved. CDR1 is LNHDA and CDR2 is SQIVND in the germline V gene (reference sequence). The CDR3 contains 14 residues. Trimming removed 3 bases at V and 4 bases at J, with 12 bases between. In DNA, the CDR3 is TGTGCCAGTAGTATCGGACGGTGGGGCACTGAAGCTTTCTTT. Translated: CASSIGRWGTEAFF.

The chain recombines TRBV20-1 with TRBJ1-4, with TRBD1 as a possible D gene (5 bases). Trimming removed 1 base at V and 4 bases at J, with 16 bases between. The germline V gene encodes CDR1 DFQATT and CDR2 SNEGSKA (reference sequence). This CDR3 has 16 residues. The CDR3 DNA reads TGCAGTGCTAGAGCAATCAGGGAGGGCGGTAATGAAAAACTGTTTTTT. This translates into CSARAIREGGNEKLFF.

In this sample, this clonotype turned up a few times. The chain employs TRBV6-1 and TRBJ2-3; no firm D call. There are 13 residues in the CDR3. Trimming left V 6 bases short and J 4 bases short, with 11 bases between. The germline gives CDR1 MNHNS, CDR2 SASEGT. In DNA, the CDR3 is TGTGCCAGCAGAAGCCCCGGTGCAGATACGCAGTATTTT. Translating gives CASRSPGADTQYF.

There are a few counts of this clonotype. The chain is built from TRBV12-3 or TRBV12-4 and TRBJ2-7; 9 nucleotides align to TRBD1. The CDR3 is 16 residues long. V trimming: 5 bases; J trimming: 5 bases; junction bases outside the gene matches: 13. The CDR3 loop reads CASSPGQGSLGHEQYF. CDR3 in DNA: TGTGCCAGCAGTCCGGGACAGGGCTCGCTTGGCCACGAGCAGTACTTC.

This clonotype was seen a few times. The J gene is TRBJ1-5, the V gene TRBV5-1, with 8 bases identical to TRBD1. V gave up 4 bases and J gave up 7 bases; unmatched junction bases: 10. This CDR3 contains 15 residues. From germline, CDR1 is SGHRS and CDR2 YFSETQ. The DNA for the CDR3 is TGCGCCAGCAGCCCCGGGACAGGCTTTGGACAGCCCCAGCATTTT. Amino acids: CASSPGTGFGQPQHF.

This clonotype appeared a few times. This chain joins TRBV25-1 and TRBJ2-7; D is possibly TRBD1 (7 bases). Trimming pared 2 bases from V and 5 bases from J, leaving 13 bases between. The CDR3 has 14 residues. The germline V gene encodes CDR1 MGHDK and CDR2 SYGVNS. This chain's CDR3 is CASSEGGGRHEQYF. The DNA of the CDR3 is TGTGCCAGCAGTGAAGGAGGGGGCAGGCACGAGCAGTACTTC.

The CDR3 DNA reads TGTGCCAGCAGCGCCCGTGACAGGGTTTTCACCGGGGAGCTGTTTTTT. It is translated as CASSARDRVFTGELFF. This chain uses TRBV9 with TRBJ2-2; 7 bases match TRBD1. Germline values: CDR1 SGDLS, CDR2 YYNGEE. Trimming at V came to 3 bases and at J to 4 bases, leaving 9 bases not matched to a gene. This CDR3 comprises 16 residues.

The table lists this clonotype with a few counts. V usage is TRBV20-1 and J usage is TRBJ1-2; TRBD1 might be the D (5 bases). Trimming took off 6 bases at V and 8 bases at J, with 16 bases between the two ends. This CDR3 is 12 amino acids long. Germline V CDR1 and CDR2: DFQATT, SNEGSKA (reference sequence). In DNA form, the CDR3 reads TGCAGTGCCCCCGACGGGACTCGGGGCTACACCTTC. This gives the protein CSAPDGTRGYTF.

As to this clonotype: The junction differs from germline at one of its ends, possibly a read error. Here the CDR3 DNA reads TGTGCCTGCAGCTTAGGCTACCAAGGCTACACCTTC. Translating it yields CACSLGYQGYTF. V and J are TRBV7-2 and TRBJ1-2; unclear D gene. Per germline, CDR1 SGHTA and CDR2 FQGNSA. The CDR3 runs to 12 residues.

There are a few counts of this clonotype. The chain uses TRBV15 and TRBJ2-5; 8 nucleotides align to TRBD2. Per the germline V gene, CDR1 is LNHNV and CDR2 is YYDKDF (reference sequence). J was trimmed by 1 base and V by 5 bases; bases with no gene match: 3. The CDR3 runs to 14 residues. As DNA, the CDR3 is TGTGCCACCAGCGCTCGGGGGGGCCAAGAGACCCAGTACTTC. This sequence encodes CATSARGGQETQYF. Supplemented by reference TRBV15 and TRBJ2-5, the full variable domain reads DAMVIQNPRYQVTQFGKPVTLSCSQTLNHNVMYWYQQKSSQAPKLLFHYYDKDFNNEADTPDNFQSRRPNTSFCFLDIRSPGLGDTAMYLCATSARGGQETQYFGPGTRLLVL.

This clonotype has a handful of counts. V is TRBV6-5 and J is TRBJ1-6, with D unclear. This CDR3 is built from 13 residues. Trimming pared 0 bases from V and 7 bases from J, leaving 4 bases between. Germline-derived CDR1 and CDR2 are MNHEY and SVGAGI. This CDR3 is CASSYSVNSPLHF. CDR3 nucleotides: TGTGCCAGCAGTTACTCGGTAAATTCACCCCTCCACTTT.

This chain uses TRBV12-3 or TRBV12-4 with TRBJ2-7; TRBD2 aligns across 10 bases. V trimming: 3 bases; J trimming: 3 bases; junction bases outside the gene matches: 2. This CDR3 comprises 14 residues. For the CDR3, the DNA is TGTGCCAGCAGTTTTGGGACTAGCGTCTACGAGCAGTACTTC. Protein: CASSFGTSVYEQYF.

This clonotype has a handful of counts. The chain employs TRBV20-1 and TRBJ2-7; D gene uncertain. V was clipped by 5 bases and J by 3 bases, with 14 bases between them. In germline, CDR1 is DFQATT, CDR2 SNEGSKA (reference sequence). This CDR3 is built from 13 residues. CDR3 DNA sequence: TGCAGTGCTTCGACTCCCACACACTACGAGCAGTACTTC. This sequence encodes CSASTPTHYEQYF.

The chain has TRBV5-8 and TRBJ1-5, with no clear D. The V gene's germline CDR1 is SGHTS and CDR2 YDEGEE. V lost 0 bases and J lost 0, with 7 bases in between. The CDR3 is 15 amino acids. CDR3 DNA sequence: TGTGCCAGCAGCTTGGGGCAGAATAGCAATCAGCCCCAGCATTTT. Translation: CASSLGQNSNQPQHF.

In its sample, this clonotype was seen many times. The rearrangement links TRBV5-1 to TRBJ2-7; D gene unclear. Germline V gene sequence: CDR1 SGHRS, CDR2 YFSETQ. The CDR3 covers 13 residues. Trimming stripped 1 base from V and 5 bases from J, with 10 bases between. CDR3 nucleotide sequence: TGCGCCAGCAGCTTGTTCACTCGCCACGAGCAGTACTTC. Protein: CASSLFTRHEQYF.

J is TRBJ2-1 and V is TRBV11-2, with D possibly being TRBD1 or TRBD2 (6 bases each). V gave up 3 bases and J gave up 3 bases, with 21 bases separating them. This CDR3 has 18 residues. Looked up from germline, CDR1 is SGHAT and CDR2 is FQNNGV. CDR3 in amino acids: CASSFYPGSGAFYNEQFF. As DNA, the CDR3 is TGTGCCAGCAGCTTTTATCCCGGGTCGGGGGCCTTCTACAATGAGCAGTTCTTC.